This T cell receptor beta chain was retrieved from a study of OX40 agonist ivuxolimab in advanced cancers. Germline CDR1 reads SGHNT; CDR2 reads YYREEE (reference sequence). Trimming left V 2 bases short and J 1 base short, with 6 bases between. The CDR3 totals 13 residues. Sequencing used immunoSEQ multiplex PCR; TCRdb keeps in-frame clones, though not all of them. Among approximately 70,000 clones, 80% to 85% were seen once, and the ten largest hold approximately 0.4%. The chain joins TRBV5-4 to TRBJ1-1; D unclear. Sequencing used CD4+ or CD8+ T cells sorted from blood, obtained in a trial of the OX40 agonist ivuxolimab. The source is an adult with an advanced solid tumor such as melanoma, head and neck, liver or kidney cancer. The CDR3 sequence: CASSLAANTEAFF. Written as DNA, the CDR3 is TGTGCCAGCAGCTTAGCAGCGAACACTGAAGCTTTCTTT.